This passage covers 2 T cell receptor beta chains from one sample sequenced in a study of T cell responses to AZD1222 COVID-19 vaccine (TCRdb year 2021). The meaning of the sample's time point label: baseline before first vaccination. The method behind the library was the immunoSEQ multiplex PCR assay. Imported from immuneACCESS, the table was reduced by TCRdb to in-frame sequences with V and J called. These copies leave out some clones; in studies compared against another copy, an unresolved V gene accounts for under half, and the cause of the remainder is not known. The sample has around 97,000 clones on record, roughly 91% of them singletons. The ten biggest clones cover 45% of the sample. The material sequenced was peripheral blood, taken on day 0 of AZD1222 vaccination. The receptors stem from an adult in good health.

The rearrangement joins TRBV13 to TRBJ2-3, with D uncertain. CDR3 size: 17 residues. Trimming shortened V by 1 base and J by 0 bases, and 14 bases separated the two germline ends. The V gene's germline CDR1 is PRHDT and CDR2 FYEKMQ (reference sequence). CDR3 DNA sequence: TGTGCCAGCAGCTTAGCGGGCCAACTGGGGAGCACAGATACGCAGTATTTT. It translates to CASSLAGQLGSTDTQYF.

This clone is a singleton in its sample. The chain combines TRBV5-1 with TRBJ1-2, with D perhaps matching TRBD1 (5 bases). V lost 0 bases to trimming and J lost 3 bases, with 9 bases between them. There are 14 residues in the CDR3. CDR1 and CDR2 from the germline V gene are SGHRS and YFSETQ. The CDR3 region is CASSLGDSHYGYTF. DNA for the CDR3: TGCGCCAGCAGCTTGGGGGACTCCCACTATGGCTACACCTTC.